A selection of T cell receptor beta chains follows, all from one sample in a study of regulatory T cells in long-lasting Graves disease. TCRdb analysed the multiplex PCR reads with MiXCR anew, one entry per CDR3 protein. The sample includes some 560,000 distinct CDR3 sequences, about 16% of them seen just once. The same specimen was also included in a second study, on T cells in Graves' hyperthyroidism and ophthalmopathy.

Here the sequenced sample was peripheral blood mononuclear cells (PBMCs), taken at new diagnosis, from a patient treated with antithyroid drugs. Receptors originate from a middle-aged woman with Graves disease. The CDR3 runs from the conserved cysteine through the conserved F or W. Size is stated for part of the rows, as once, few or many counts, or as a class when the clone is expanded.

>TRBV4-1|TRBJ1-2|.
CASSQVYRSNYGYTF
>TRBV4-2|TRBJ2-5|few
CASSPRTGEQETQYF
>TRBV27|TRBJ2-7|.
CASQYNRDRGYEQYF
>TRBV7-2|TRBJ1-3|many
CASSQGGAAGHTIYF
>TRBV6-5|TRBJ2-7|many
CASSYSSVRGGVYEQYF
>TRBV5-1|TRBJ2-2|many
CASNGLARSGELFF
>TRBV5-1|TRBJ2-1|many
CASIRGSGGLYNEQFF
>TRBV11-2|TRBJ1-6|many
CASSSGQYNSPLHF
>TRBV20-1|TRBJ1-1|many
CSARAGGGATEAFF
>TRBV7-8|TRBJ1-4|many
CASSPDRGNEKLFF
>TRBV5-1|TRBJ2-1|many
CASSSLDEQFF
>TRBV11-3|TRBJ1-6|.
CAGSLVTDSPLHF
>TRBV5-1|TRBJ1-1|many
CASSGTSNTEAFF
>TRBV5-5|TRBJ2-7|many
CASSYDGQYF
>TRBV18|TRBJ1-2|few
CASSPQEYYGYTF
>TRBV6-2/TRBV6-3|TRBJ2-4|.
CASSSPGTGTQYF
>TRBV4-1|TRBJ1-5|few
CASSQTGLSQPQHF
>TRBV6-5|TRBJ2-5|.
CASSYGVGSQETQYF
>TRBV20-1|TRBJ2-1|few
CSASGAGGIYNEQFF
>TRBV13|TRBJ2-7|.
CASRVRGTYEQYF